Described below is a single TCR beta chain sequence and its context. Original processing notes: Reference gene primers were amplified, and this amplification served to estimate nucleated cell counts. Assay: immunoSEQ multiplex PCR; the TCRdb copy retains only in-frame clones and omits some. The DNA was the basis for D and trimming; V, J and clone size are from that table. The sample carries around 64,000 clones, 72% recorded once. The participants were between roughly 18 and 89 years old and came from 20 to 30 US areas. Within 2 weeks before study entry, exposed participants met a COVID-19 case. This specimen belongs to a study of blood T cell repertoires in COVID-19. This CDR3 spans 15 amino acids. Germline V gene sequence: CDR1 GTSNPN, CDR2 SVGIG (reference sequence). The ends were cut back, 0 bases at V and 6 bases at J, with 15 bases in the middle.

The chain links TRBV30 to TRBJ1-5; TRBD1 is a possible D gene (6 bases). This TCR was recovered from an older woman who had been exposed to COVID-19. Sequencing input: PBMCs or T cells enriched from blood (not recorded which). The CDR3 bases are TGTGCCTGGAGTGTCGGGGGGCTCTCGGCTCAGCCCCAGCATTTT. This translates into CAWSVGGLSAQPQHF. Variable domain in full (rest from reference TRBV30 and TRBJ1-5): SQTIHQWPATLVQPVGSPLSLECTVEGTSNPNLYWYRQAAGRGLQLLFYSVGIGQISSEVPQNLSASRPQDRQFILSSKKLLLSDSGFYLCAWSVGGLSAQPQHFGDGTRLSIL.